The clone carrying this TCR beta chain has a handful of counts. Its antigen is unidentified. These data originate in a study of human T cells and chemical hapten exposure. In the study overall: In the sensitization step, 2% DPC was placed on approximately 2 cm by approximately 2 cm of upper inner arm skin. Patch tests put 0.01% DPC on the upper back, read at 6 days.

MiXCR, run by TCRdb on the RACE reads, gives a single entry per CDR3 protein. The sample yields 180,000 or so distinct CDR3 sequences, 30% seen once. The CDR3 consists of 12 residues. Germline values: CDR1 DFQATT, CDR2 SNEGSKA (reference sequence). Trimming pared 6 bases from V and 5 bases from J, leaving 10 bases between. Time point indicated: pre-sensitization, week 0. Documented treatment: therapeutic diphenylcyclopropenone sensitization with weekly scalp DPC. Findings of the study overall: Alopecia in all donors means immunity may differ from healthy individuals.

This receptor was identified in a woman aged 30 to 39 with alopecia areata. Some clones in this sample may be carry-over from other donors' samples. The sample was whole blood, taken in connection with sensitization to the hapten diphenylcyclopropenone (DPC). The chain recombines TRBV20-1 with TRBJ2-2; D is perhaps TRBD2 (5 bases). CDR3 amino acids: CSAALGTGELFF. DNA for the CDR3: TGCAGTGCCGCACTAGGTACCGGGGAGCTGTTTTTT.